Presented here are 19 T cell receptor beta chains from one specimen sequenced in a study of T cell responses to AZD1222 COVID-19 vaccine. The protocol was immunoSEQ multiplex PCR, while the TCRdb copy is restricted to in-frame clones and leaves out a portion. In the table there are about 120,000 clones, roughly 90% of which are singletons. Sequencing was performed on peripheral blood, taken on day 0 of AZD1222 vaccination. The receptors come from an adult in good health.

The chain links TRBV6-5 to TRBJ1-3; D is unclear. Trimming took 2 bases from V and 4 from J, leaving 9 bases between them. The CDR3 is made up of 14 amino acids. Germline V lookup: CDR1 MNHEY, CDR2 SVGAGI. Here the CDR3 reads CASSYGQFGNTIYF. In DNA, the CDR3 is TGTGCCAGCAGTTACGGGCAGTTCGGAAACACCATATATTTT.

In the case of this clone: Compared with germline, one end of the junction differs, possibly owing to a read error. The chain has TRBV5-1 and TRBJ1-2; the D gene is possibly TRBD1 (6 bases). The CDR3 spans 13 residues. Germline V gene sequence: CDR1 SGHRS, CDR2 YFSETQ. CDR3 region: CASRLQGLYGYTF. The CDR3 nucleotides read TGCGCCAGCCGCTTACAGGGTTTATATGGCTACACCTTC.

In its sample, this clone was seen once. The CDR3 protein is CATSRVVGTSGRARDTGELFF. CDR3 sequence (DNA): TGTGCCACCAGCAGAGTGGTAGGGACTAGCGGGAGGGCCCGGGACACCGGGGAGCTGTTTTTT. The rearrangement uses TRBV15 and TRBJ2-2; 16 bases agree with TRBD2. Trimming at V came to 1 base and at J to 3 bases, leaving 11 bases not matched to a gene. The CDR3 sequence is 21 residues long. Germline V gene sequence: CDR1 LNHNV, CDR2 YYDKDF (reference sequence).

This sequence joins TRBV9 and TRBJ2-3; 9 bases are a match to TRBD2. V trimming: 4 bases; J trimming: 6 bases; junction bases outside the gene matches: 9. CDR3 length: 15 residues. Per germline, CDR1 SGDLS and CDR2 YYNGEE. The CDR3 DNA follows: TGTGCCAGCAGCTCGCGACTAGCGGAGGGGGATACGCAGTATTTT. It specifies CASSSRLAEGDTQYF.

CDR3 coding DNA: TGTGCCAGTAGTGTTACCGGGACCTATTCTAGCACTGAAGCTTTCTTT. Translated: CASSVTGTYSSTEAFF. The V and J genes are TRBV19 and TRBJ1-1; tentatively, D is TRBD1 (5 bases). The CDR3 contains 16 residues. The V gene's germline CDR1 is LNHDA and CDR2 SQIVND (reference sequence). Trimming cost V 5 bases and J 4 bases, with 20 bases left between them.

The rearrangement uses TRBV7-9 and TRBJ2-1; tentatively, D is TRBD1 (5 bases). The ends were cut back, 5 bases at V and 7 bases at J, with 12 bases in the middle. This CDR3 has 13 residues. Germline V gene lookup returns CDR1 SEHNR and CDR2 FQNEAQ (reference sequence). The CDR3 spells CASSPGLGNEQFF. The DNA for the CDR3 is TGTGCCAGCAGCCCAGGGCTAGGGAATGAGCAGTTCTTC.

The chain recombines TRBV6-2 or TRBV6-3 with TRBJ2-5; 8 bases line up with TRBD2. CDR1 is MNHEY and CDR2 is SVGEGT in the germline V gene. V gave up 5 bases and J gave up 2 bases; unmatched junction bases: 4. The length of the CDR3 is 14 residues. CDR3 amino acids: CASSSGGLQETQYF. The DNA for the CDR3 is TGTGCCAGCAGTAGCGGGGGCCTACAAGAGACCCAGTACTTC.

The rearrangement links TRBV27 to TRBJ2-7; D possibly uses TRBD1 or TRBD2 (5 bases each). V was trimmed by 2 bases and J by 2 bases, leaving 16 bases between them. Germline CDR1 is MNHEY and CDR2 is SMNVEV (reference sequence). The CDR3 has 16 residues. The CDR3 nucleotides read TGTGCCAGCAGTTTAGAGGGTCGGGGCCAAACCTACGAGCAGTACTTC. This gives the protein CASSLEGRGQTYEQYF.

CDR3 sequence (DNA): TGTGCTAGTGGTTTGGGAGGGACAGGGCGTAAATTCTATGGCTACACCTTC. Its translation is CASGLGGTGRKFYGYTF. The chain uses TRBV12-5 and TRBJ1-2, with 9 bases identical to TRBD1. The CDR3 totals 17 residues. Trimming took 1 base from V and 4 from J; bases not matched to a gene: 10. Germline V CDR1 and CDR2: LGHNT, FRNRAP.

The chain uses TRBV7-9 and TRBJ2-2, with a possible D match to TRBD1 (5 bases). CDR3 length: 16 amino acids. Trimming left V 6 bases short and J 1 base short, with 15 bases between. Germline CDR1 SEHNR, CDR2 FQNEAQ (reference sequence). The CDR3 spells CASSPHRTKNTGELFF. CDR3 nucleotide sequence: TGTGCCAGCAGTCCCCATAGGACAAAGAACACCGGGGAGCTGTTTTTT.

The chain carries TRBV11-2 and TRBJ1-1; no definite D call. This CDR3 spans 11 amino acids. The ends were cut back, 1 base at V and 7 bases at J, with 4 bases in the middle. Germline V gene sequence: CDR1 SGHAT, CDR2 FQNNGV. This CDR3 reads CASSLGVEAFF. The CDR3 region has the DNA TGTGCCAGCAGCTTAGGGGTTGAAGCTTTCTTT.

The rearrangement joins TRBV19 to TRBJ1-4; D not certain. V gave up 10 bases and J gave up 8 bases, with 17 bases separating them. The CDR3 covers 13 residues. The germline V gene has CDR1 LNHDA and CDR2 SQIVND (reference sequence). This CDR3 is CATKVSVREKLFF. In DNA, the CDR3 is TGTGCCACCAAGGTGAGCGTGAGGGAAAAACTGTTTTTT.

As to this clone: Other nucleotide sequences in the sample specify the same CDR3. CDR3 sequence (DNA): TGTGCCAGCAGCTTAGGTCAGGGAGACTATGGCTACACCTTC. This encodes CASSLGQGDYGYTF. The gene calls are TRBV11-2 and TRBJ1-2; maybe TRBD1 (5 bases). Trimming removed 1 base at V and 3 bases at J, with 9 bases between. The CDR3 length is 14 residues. Looked up from germline, CDR1 is SGHAT and CDR2 is FQNNGV.

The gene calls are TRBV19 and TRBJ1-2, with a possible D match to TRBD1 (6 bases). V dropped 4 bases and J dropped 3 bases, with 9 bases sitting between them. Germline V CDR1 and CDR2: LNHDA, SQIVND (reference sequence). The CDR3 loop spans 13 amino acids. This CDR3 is CASSTGQYYGYTF. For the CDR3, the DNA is TGTGCCAGTAGTACCGGACAGTACTATGGCTACACCTTC.

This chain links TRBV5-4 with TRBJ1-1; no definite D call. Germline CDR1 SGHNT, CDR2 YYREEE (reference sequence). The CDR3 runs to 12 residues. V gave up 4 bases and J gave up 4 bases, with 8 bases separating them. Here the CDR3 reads CASSRAGTEAFF. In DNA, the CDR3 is TGTGCCAGCAGCCGGGCTGGCACTGAAGCTTTCTTT.

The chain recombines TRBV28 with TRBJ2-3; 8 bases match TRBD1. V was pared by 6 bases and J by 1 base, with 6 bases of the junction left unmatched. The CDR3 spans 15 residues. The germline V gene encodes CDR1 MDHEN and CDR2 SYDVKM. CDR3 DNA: TGTGCCAGCAGCCCTCAGGGGGCGGGCACAGATACGCAGTATTTT. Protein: CASSPQGAGTDTQYF.

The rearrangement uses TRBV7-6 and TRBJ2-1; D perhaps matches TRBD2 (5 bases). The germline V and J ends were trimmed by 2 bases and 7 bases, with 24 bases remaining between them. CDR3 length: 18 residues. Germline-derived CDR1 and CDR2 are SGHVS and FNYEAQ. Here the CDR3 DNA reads TGTGCCAGCAGCTTAAACCCCTCCGGACTTAAAACTCATAATGAGCAGTTCTTC. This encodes CASSLNPSGLKTHNEQFF.

CDR3 loop: CASSLERQGRQGYTF. The CDR3 nucleotides are TGTGCCAGCAGCTTAGAGAGACAGGGGAGGCAGGGCTACACCTTC. This chain joins TRBV7-2 and TRBJ1-2, with 8 bases identical to TRBD1. Germline V gives CDR1 SGHTA, CDR2 FQGNSA. V gave up 1 base and J gave up 8 bases; unmatched junction bases: 9. The CDR3 runs 15 residues.

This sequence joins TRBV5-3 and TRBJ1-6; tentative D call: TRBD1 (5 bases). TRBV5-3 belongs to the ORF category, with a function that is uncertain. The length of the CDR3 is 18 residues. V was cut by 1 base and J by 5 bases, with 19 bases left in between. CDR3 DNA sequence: TGTGCCAGAAGCTTGCGCAGGCTTCAGGGAACAAATAATTCACCCCTCCACTTT. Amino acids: CARSLRRLQGTNNSPLHF.